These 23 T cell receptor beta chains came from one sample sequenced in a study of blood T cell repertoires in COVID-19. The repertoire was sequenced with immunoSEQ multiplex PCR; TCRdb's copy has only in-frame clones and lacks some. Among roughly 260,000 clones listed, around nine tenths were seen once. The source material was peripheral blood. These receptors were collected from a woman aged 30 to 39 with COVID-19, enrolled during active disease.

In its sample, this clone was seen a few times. This CDR3 reads CASSLDDRAYGYTF. The CDR3 nucleotides read TGCGCCAGCAGCTTGGACGACAGGGCCTATGGCTACACCTTC. The V gene is TRBV5-1, the J gene TRBJ1-2, with 7 bases fitting TRBD1. Germline-derived CDR1 and CDR2 are SGHRS and YFSETQ. V was pared by 0 bases and J by 4 bases, with 3 bases of the junction left unmatched. The CDR3 covers 14 residues.

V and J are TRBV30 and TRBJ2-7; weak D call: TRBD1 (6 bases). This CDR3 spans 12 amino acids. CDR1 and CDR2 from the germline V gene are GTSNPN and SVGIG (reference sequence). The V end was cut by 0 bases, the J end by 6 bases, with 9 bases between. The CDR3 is CAWSVQGLEQYF. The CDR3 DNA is TGTGCCTGGAGTGTGCAGGGGCTCGAGCAGTACTTC.

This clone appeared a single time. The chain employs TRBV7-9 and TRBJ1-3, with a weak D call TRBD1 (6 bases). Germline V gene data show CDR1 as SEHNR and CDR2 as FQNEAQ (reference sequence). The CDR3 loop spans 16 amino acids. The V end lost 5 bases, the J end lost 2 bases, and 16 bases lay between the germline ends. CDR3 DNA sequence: TGTGCCAGCAGCCAGTCTGGGGGCCGAGCTGGAAACACCATATATTTT. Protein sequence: CASSQSGGRAGNTIYF.

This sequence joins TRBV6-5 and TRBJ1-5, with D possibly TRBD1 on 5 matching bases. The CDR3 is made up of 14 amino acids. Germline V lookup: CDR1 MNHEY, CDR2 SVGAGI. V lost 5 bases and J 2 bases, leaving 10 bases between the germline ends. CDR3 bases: TGTGCCAGCAGTCGCAGGGTGGGCAATCAGCCCCAGCATTTT. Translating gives CASSRRVGNQPQHF.

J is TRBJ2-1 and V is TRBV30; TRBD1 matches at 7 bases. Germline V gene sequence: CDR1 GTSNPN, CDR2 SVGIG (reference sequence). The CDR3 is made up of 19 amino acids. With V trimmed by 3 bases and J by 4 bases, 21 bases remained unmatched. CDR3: CAWRDTGAGDSGLYNEQFF. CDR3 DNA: TGTGCCTGGAGAGACACAGGGGCCGGCGATTCGGGTCTATACAATGAGCAGTTCTTC.

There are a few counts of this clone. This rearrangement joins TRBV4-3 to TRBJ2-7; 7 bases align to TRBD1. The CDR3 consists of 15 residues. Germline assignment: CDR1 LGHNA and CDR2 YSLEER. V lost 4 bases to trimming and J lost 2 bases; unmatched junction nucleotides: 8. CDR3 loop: CASSLRQGEAYEQYF. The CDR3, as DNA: TGCGCCAGCAGCCTCCGACAGGGAGAAGCCTACGAGCAGTACTTC.

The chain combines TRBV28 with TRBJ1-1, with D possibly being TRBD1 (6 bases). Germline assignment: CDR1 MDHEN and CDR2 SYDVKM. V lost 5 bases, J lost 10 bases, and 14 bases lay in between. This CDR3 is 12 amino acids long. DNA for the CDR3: TGTGCCAGCAGTCGGGGGGGCATCAGAGCTTTCTTT. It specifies CASSRGGIRAFF.

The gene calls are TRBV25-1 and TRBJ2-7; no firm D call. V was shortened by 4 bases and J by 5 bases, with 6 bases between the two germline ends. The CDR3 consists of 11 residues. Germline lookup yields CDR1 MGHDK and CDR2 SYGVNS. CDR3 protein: CASSAGNEQYF. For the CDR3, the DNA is TGTGCCAGCAGTGCAGGCAACGAGCAGTACTTC.

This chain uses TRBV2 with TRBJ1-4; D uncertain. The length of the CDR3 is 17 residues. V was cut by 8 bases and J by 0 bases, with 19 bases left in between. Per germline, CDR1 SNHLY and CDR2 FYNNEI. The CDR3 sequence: CASGSNPGSATNEKLFF. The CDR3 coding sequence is TGTGCCAGCGGTTCCAATCCCGGGAGTGCAACTAATGAAAAACTGTTTTTT. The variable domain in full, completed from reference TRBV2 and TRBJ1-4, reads EPEVTQTPSHQVTQMGQEVILRCVPISNHLYFYWYRQILGQKVEFLVSFYNNEISEKSEIFDDQFSVERPDGSNFTLKIRSTKLEDSAMYFCASGSNPGSATNEKLFFGSGTQLSVL.

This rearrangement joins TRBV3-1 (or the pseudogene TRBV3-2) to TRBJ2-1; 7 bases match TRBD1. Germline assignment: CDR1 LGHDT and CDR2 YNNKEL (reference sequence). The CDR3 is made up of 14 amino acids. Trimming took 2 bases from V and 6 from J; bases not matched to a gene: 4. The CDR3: CASSQRDRVNEQFF. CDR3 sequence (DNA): TGTGCCAGCAGCCAAAGAGACAGGGTCAATGAGCAGTTCTTC.

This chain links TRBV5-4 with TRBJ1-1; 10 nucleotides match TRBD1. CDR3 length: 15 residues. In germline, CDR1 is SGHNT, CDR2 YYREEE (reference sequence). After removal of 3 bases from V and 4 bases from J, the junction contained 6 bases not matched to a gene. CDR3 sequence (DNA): TGTGCCAGCAGCTCCAGGACAGGGGGTAGCACTGAAGCTTTCTTT. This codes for CASSSRTGGSTEAFF.

The CDR3 DNA is TGTGCCAGCAGTTTAGCGCTAGCGGGAGGTTCGGATACGCAGTATTTT. Its translation: CASSLALAGGSDTQYF. The chain carries TRBV27 and TRBJ2-3, with 11 bases that match TRBD2. The CDR3 totals 16 residues. The germline V gene has CDR1 MNHEY and CDR2 SMNVEV (reference sequence). V lost 2 bases, J lost 6 bases, and 7 bases stayed unmatched.

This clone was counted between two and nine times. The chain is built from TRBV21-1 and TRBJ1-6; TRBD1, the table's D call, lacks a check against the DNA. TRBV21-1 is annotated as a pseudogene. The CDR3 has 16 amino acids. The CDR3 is CASTSGMSSYNSPLHF. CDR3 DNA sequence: TGTGCCAGCACCTCAGGGATGAGCTCCTATAATTCACCCCTCCACTTT.

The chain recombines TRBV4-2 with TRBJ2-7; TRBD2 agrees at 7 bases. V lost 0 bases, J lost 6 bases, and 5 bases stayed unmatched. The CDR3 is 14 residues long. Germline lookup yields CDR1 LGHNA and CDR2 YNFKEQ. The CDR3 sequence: CASSQESGEGEQYF. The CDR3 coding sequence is TGTGCCAGCAGCCAAGAAAGTGGGGAGGGCGAGCAGTACTTC.

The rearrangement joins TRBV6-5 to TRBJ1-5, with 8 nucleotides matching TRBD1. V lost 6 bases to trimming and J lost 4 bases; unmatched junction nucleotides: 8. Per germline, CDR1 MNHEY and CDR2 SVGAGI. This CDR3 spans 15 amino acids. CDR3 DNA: TGTGCCAGCAGACGAACTCAGGGGGCGAATCAGCCCCAGCATTTT. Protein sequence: CASRRTQGANQPQHF.

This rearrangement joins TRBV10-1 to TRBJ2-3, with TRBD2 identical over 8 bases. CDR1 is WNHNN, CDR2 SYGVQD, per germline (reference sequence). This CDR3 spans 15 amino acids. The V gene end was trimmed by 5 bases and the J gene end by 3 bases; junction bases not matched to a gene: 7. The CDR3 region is CASSLLAEITDTQYF. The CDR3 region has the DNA TGCGCCAGCAGTCTACTAGCGGAGATAACAGATACGCAGTATTTT.

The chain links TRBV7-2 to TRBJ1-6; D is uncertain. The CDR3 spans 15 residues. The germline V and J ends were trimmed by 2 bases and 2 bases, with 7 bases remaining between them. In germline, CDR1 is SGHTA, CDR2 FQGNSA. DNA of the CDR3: TGTGCCAGCAGCTTAAACACAGCCTATAATTCACCCCTCCACTTT. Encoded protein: CASSLNTAYNSPLHF.

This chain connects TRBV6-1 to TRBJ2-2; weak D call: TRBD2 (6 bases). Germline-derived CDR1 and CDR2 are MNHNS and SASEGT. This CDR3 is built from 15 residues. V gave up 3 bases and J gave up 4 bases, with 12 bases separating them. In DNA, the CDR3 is TGTGCCAGCAGTGAGGGGGGTATGGGCACCGGGGAGCTGTTTTTT. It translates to CASSEGGMGTGELFF.

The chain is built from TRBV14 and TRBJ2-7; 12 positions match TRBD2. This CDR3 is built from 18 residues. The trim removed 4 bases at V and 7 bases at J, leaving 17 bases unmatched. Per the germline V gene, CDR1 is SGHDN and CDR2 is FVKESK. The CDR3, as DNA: TGTGCCAGCAGCCCGACCCAGACTAGCGGGAGCGCCTTCGTGGAGCAGTACTTC. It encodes CASSPTQTSGSAFVEQYF.

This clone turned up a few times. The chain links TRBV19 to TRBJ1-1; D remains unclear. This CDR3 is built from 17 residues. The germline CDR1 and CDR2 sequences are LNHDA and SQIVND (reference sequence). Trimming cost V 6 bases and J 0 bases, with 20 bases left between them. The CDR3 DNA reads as TGTGCCAGTAGCCTCGAAGGCTCGACACGAATGAACACTGAAGCTTTCTTT. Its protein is CASSLEGSTRMNTEAFF.

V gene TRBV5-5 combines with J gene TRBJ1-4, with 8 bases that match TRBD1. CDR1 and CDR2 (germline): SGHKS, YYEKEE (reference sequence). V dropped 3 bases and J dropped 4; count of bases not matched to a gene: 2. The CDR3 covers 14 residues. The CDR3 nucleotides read TGTGCCAGCAGCTCAGGGGGCTTTAATGAAAAACTGTTTTTT. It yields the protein CASSSGGFNEKLFF. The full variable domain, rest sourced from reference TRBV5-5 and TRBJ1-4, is DAGVTQSPTHLIKTRGQQVTLRCSPISGHKSVSWYQQVLGQGPQFIFQYYEKEERGRGNFPDRFSARQFPNYSSELNVNALLLGDSALYLCASSSGGFNEKLFFGSGTQLSVL.

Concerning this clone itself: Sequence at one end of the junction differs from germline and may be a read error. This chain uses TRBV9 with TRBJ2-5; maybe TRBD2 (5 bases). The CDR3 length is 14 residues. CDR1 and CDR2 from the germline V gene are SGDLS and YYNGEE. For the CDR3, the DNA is TGTGCCACCAGCCGCGGGTACGGTGGGGAGACCCAGTACTTC. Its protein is CATSRGYGGETQYF. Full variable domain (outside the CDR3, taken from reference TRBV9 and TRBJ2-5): DSGVTQTPKHLITATGQRVTLRCSPRSGDLSVYWYQQSLDQGLQFLIQYYNGEERAKGNILERFSAQQFPDLHSELNLSSLELGDSALYFCATSRGYGGETQYFGPGTRLLVL.

DNA of the CDR3: TGTGCCACCAGCAGAGATCTGACAGGGTCCGGTTCACCCCTCCACTTT. Encoded protein: CATSRDLTGSGSPLHF. V gene TRBV15 combines with J gene TRBJ1-6; 7 bases map to TRBD1. The germline CDR1 and CDR2 sequences are LNHNV and YYDKDF (reference sequence). Losses at the gene ends were 0 bases for V and 9 bases for J; bases not matched to a gene: 8. This CDR3 has 16 amino acids.